This is a list of T cell receptor beta chains from one sample in a study of T-cell reconstitution after alpha-beta-depleted transplantation in children. Via MiXCR, TCRdb re-called the PCR reads, giving one row per CDR3 protein. The table records about 610,000 distinct CDR3 sequences, about 10% of them present only once. This specimen was PBMCs from the stem cell graft donor, taken from the stem cell graft. Receptors were obtained from a human donor who donated a stem cell graft to a child with acute myeloid leukemia. CDR3s include the opening cysteine and the closing phenylalanine or tryptophan. Fields, in order: V gene, D gene, clone size, J gene, CDR3 protein, CDR3 DNA. A D gene is named only where the DNA matches it firmly. Size is omitted from some rows. Given values are once, few, many or a class for expanded clones.

V gene: TRBV27; D gene: TRBD2; clone size: -; J gene: TRBJ2-1; CDR3 protein: CASIHRGAGAVLNEQFF; CDR3 DNA: TGTGCCAGCATTCATAGGGGAGCGGGAGCAGTATTAAATGAGCAGTTCTTC
V gene: TRBV6-2/TRBV6-3; D gene: TRBD2; clone size: few; J gene: TRBJ2-1; CDR3 protein: CASSYSNPQRGIYNEQFF; CDR3 DNA: TGTGCCAGCAGTTACTCGAATCCTCAGCGGGGGATCTACAATGAGCAGTTCTTC
V gene: TRBV3-1; D gene: -; clone size: many; J gene: TRBJ2-2; CDR3 protein: CASRPRGTGELFF; CDR3 DNA: TGTGCCAGCAGACCGAGGGGCACCGGGGAGCTGTTTTTT
V gene: TRBV5-1; D gene: -; clone size: many; J gene: TRBJ2-3; CDR3 protein: CASSFGGRTDTQYF; CDR3 DNA: TGTGCCAGCAGTTTTGGGGGGAGGACAGATACGCAGTATTTT
V gene: TRBV10-3; D gene: TRBD1; clone size: few; J gene: TRBJ2-7; CDR3 protein: CAQPGTGDESSYEQYF; CDR3 DNA: TGTGCCCAACCGGGGACAGGGGACGAAAGCTCCTACGAGCAGTACTTC
V gene: TRBV5-1; D gene: -; clone size: -; J gene: TRBJ2-1; CDR3 protein: CASSLAIGSSYNEQFF; CDR3 DNA: TGCGCCAGCAGCTTGGCAATCGGGAGCTCCTACAATGAGCAGTTCTTC
V gene: TRBV5-1; D gene: -; clone size: few; J gene: TRBJ1-2; CDR3 protein: CASSFSGDTNYGYTF; CDR3 DNA: TGCGCCAGCAGCTTCTCAGGGGACACCAACTATGGCTACACCTTC
V gene: TRBV7-9; D gene: -; clone size: many; J gene: TRBJ2-2; CDR3 protein: CASSQRVDTGELFF; CDR3 DNA: TGTGCCAGCAGCCAGAGGGTTGACACCGGGGAGCTGTTTTTT
V gene: TRBV29-1; D gene: -; clone size: few; J gene: TRBJ1-1; CDR3 protein: CSVYSDLNTEAFF; CDR3 DNA: TGCAGCGTCTACAGCGACTTGAACACTGAAGCTTTCTTT
V gene: TRBV9; D gene: TRBD1; clone size: many; J gene: TRBJ2-2; CDR3 protein: CASSVQTGESGELFF; CDR3 DNA: TGTGCCAGCAGCGTTCAGACAGGGGAAAGCGGGGAGCTGTTTTTT
V gene: TRBV7-2; D gene: -; clone size: few; J gene: TRBJ2-3; CDR3 protein: CASSLSLPQGSQYF; CDR3 DNA: TGTGCCAGCAGCTTAAGTCTACCCCAAGGGTCGCAGTATTTT
V gene: TRBV11-1; D gene: -; clone size: -; J gene: TRBJ2-1; CDR3 protein: CASSLKSSDNEQFF; CDR3 DNA: TGTGCCAGCAGCTTAAAATCAAGCGATAATGAGCAGTTCTTC
V gene: TRBV7-2; D gene: -; clone size: many; J gene: TRBJ2-1; CDR3 protein: CASSLGQAGGEQFF; CDR3 DNA: TGTGCCAGCAGCTTAGGGCAGGCCGGGGGTGAGCAGTTCTTC
V gene: TRBV3-1; D gene: -; clone size: many; J gene: TRBJ1-5; CDR3 protein: CASSQAGQPQHF; CDR3 DNA: TGTGCCAGCAGCCAAGCAGGGCAGCCCCAGCATTTT
V gene: TRBV5-1; D gene: TRBD1; clone size: -; J gene: TRBJ1-5; CDR3 protein: CASSLIGQAGQPQHF; CDR3 DNA: TGCGCCAGCAGCTTGATTGGACAGGCTGGTCAGCCCCAGCATTTT
V gene: TRBV4-3; D gene: TRBD2; clone size: many; J gene: TRBJ2-3; CDR3 protein: CASSQELGGRPTSTDTQYF; CDR3 DNA: TGCGCCAGCAGCCAAGAACTCGGCGGGAGGCCCACTAGCACAGATACGCAGTATTTT
V gene: TRBV12-3/TRBV12-4; D gene: -; clone size: -; J gene: TRBJ2-7; CDR3 protein: CASSFSGGPYEQYF; CDR3 DNA: TGTGCCAGCAGTTTTTCCGGGGGACCCTACGAGCAGTACTTC
V gene: TRBV21-1; D gene: -; clone size: many; J gene: TRBJ2-7; CDR3 protein: CASSKEGRRVYEQYF; CDR3 DNA: TGTGCCAGCAGCAAAGAGGGACGGAGAGTTTACGAGCAGTACTTC
V gene: TRBV3-1; D gene: TRBD2; clone size: -; J gene: TRBJ2-3; CDR3 protein: CASSHQRLAGLDF; CDR3 DNA: TGTGCCAGCAGCCATCAAAGACTAGCGGGACTGGATTTT
V gene: TRBV28; D gene: -; clone size: many; J gene: TRBJ2-3; CDR3 protein: CASSSVPSTDTQYF; CDR3 DNA: TGTGCCAGCAGCTCGGTACCAAGCACAGATACGCAGTATTTT
V gene: TRBV5-1; D gene: TRBD2; clone size: few; J gene: TRBJ2-1; CDR3 protein: CASSARLADNEQFF; CDR3 DNA: TGCGCCAGCAGCGCACGACTAGCGGACAATGAGCAGTTCTTC
V gene: TRBV27; D gene: -; clone size: few; J gene: TRBJ1-5; CDR3 protein: CAITGGGRNQPQHF; CDR3 DNA: TGTGCCATCACCGGGGGGGGAAGAAATCAGCCCCAGCATTTT
V gene: TRBV27; D gene: -; clone size: few; J gene: TRBJ2-7; CDR3 protein: CAIRGPRSYEQYF; CDR3 DNA: TGTGCCATCAGGGGACCCAGATCCTACGAGCAGTACTTC
V gene: TRBV11-2; D gene: TRBD1; clone size: few; J gene: TRBJ1-5; CDR3 protein: CASSLGGQGSWSNQPQHF; CDR3 DNA: TGTGCCAGCAGCTTAGGGGGACAGGGTAGTTGGAGCAATCAGCCCCAGCATTTT